The 15 T cell receptor beta chains below were found in one sample sequenced in a study of cytomegalovirus exposure and HLA in healthy donors. The PCR ran on 60 Vbeta and 13 Jbeta primers. Here immunoSEQ multiplex PCR was the method, and the copy in TCRdb shows in-frame clones only, minus some. In all, the sample yields 150,000 or so clones. Sequenced: PBMCs. These receptors were obtained from a woman aged 45-60 years in good health and CMV-seronegative.

The J gene is TRBJ1-1, the V gene TRBV4-3, with 7 bases aligning to TRBD1. Looked up from germline, CDR1 is LGHNA and CDR2 is YSLEER. With 1 base clipped from V and 11 bases from J, the junction kept 10 bases outside the gene matches. The CDR3 has 14 amino acids. The CDR3 region has the DNA TGCGCCAGCAGCCAAGGAAACTTAGACAGGGCGGCTTTCTTT. Its protein is CASSQGNLDRAAFF.

CDR3 nucleotide sequence: TGTGCCAGTAGTAGGACAGGGGTTGGTTACGAGCAGTACTTC. Its translation: CASSRTGVGYEQYF. The chain uses TRBV19 and TRBJ2-7; 9 bases agree with TRBD1. In germline, CDR1 is LNHDA, CDR2 SQIVND (reference sequence). This CDR3 is 14 amino acids long. The trim removed 4 bases at V and 4 bases at J, leaving 5 bases unmatched.

The genes are TRBV11-3 and TRBJ1-2; perhaps TRBD1 as D (5 bases). The CDR3 consists of 15 residues. The germline V gene encodes CDR1 SGHNT and CDR2 YENEEA. Trimming removed 2 bases at V and 4 bases at J, with 14 bases between. Here the CDR3 DNA reads TGTGCCAGCAGCTTAAGACCGGCGGGGGGCTATGGCTACACCTTC. It is translated as CASSLRPAGGYGYTF.

The V call is TRBV6-4, the J call TRBJ1-2, with TRBD1 as a possible D gene (6 bases). The CDR3 runs to 15 residues. Germline CDR1 is MRHNA and CDR2 is SNTAGT. Trimming cost V 0 bases and J 8 bases, with 16 bases left between them. CDR3 amino acids: CASSDSAAGAQGYTF. The CDR3 DNA reads as TGTGCCAGCAGTGACTCTGCAGCAGGGGCCCAGGGCTACACCTTC.

The chain employs TRBV29-1 and TRBJ1-1; the match to TRBD1 covers 7 bases. Germline CDR1 reads SQVTM; CDR2 reads ANQGSEA. The CDR3 spans 13 residues. The trim removed 6 bases at V and 1 base at J, leaving 5 bases unmatched. The CDR3 nucleotides are TGCAGCGTACGGACAGGAGGGAACACTGAAGCTTTCTTT. Its translation is CSVRTGGNTEAFF.

The genes are TRBV30 and TRBJ1-1; D unresolved. There are 14 residues in the CDR3. Germline assignment: CDR1 GTSNPN and CDR2 SVGIG (reference sequence). The germline V and J ends were trimmed by 2 bases and 2 bases, with 12 bases remaining between them. The CDR3 loop is CAWSPRGRNTEAFF. CDR3 nucleotide sequence: TGTGCCTGGAGTCCGAGAGGGAGAAACACTGAAGCTTTCTTT. Combining the CDR3 with reference TRBV30 and TRBJ1-1 gives the whole variable domain SQTIHQWPATLVQPVGSPLSLECTVEGTSNPNLYWYRQAAGRGLQLLFYSVGIGQISSEVPQNLSASRPQDRQFILSSKKLLLSDSGFYLCAWSPRGRNTEAFFGQGTRLTVV.

The chain recombines TRBV4-3 with TRBJ2-7; weak D call: TRBD2 (6 bases). The V and J ends lost 3 bases and 0 bases respectively, with 15 bases between them. Germline V gives CDR1 LGHNA, CDR2 YSLEER. There are 16 residues in the CDR3. Written as DNA, the CDR3 is TGCGCCAGCAGCCAGAGCTGGAGGGATACCTCCTACGAGCAGTACTTC. It yields the protein CASSQSWRDTSYEQYF.

V usage is TRBV7-6 and J usage is TRBJ1-1; D is undetermined. The CDR3 loop spans 13 amino acids. V lost 2 bases, J lost 2 bases, and 6 bases lay in between. Germline V gives CDR1 SGHVS, CDR2 FNYEAQ. CDR3 coding DNA: TGTGCCAGCAGCTTAATGAGTAACACTGAAGCTTTCTTT. Translating gives CASSLMSNTEAFF.

The CDR3 loop reads CASSIWAGQPQHF. The CDR3 region has the DNA TGTGCCAGTAGTATTTGGGCGGGTCAGCCCCAGCATTTT. V usage is TRBV19 and J usage is TRBJ1-5; D unclear. CDR3 length: 13 amino acids. V was clipped by 3 bases and J by 6 bases, with 9 bases between them. Germline values: CDR1 LNHDA, CDR2 SQIVND (reference sequence).

The chain uses TRBV9 and TRBJ2-5; 9 positions match TRBD2. Germline V gene lookup returns CDR1 SGDLS and CDR2 YYNGEE. The V and J ends lost 3 bases and 1 base, in that order; junction bases with no gene match: 7. CDR3 length equals 16 residues. This CDR3 is CASSASGTRPQETQYF. The CDR3 DNA reads TGTGCCAGCAGCGCTAGCGGGACTAGACCCCAAGAGACCCAGTACTTC.

V gene TRBV7-9 combines with J gene TRBJ2-7; 11 positions agree with TRBD1. Trimming removed 6 bases from V and 5 bases from J; junction bases left unmatched: 9. Germline V lookup: CDR1 SEHNR, CDR2 FQNEAQ (reference sequence). CDR3 size: 15 residues. The CDR3 loop reads CASRVGQGAVDEQYF. The CDR3 DNA follows: TGTGCCAGCAGAGTCGGACAGGGGGCTGTCGACGAGCAGTACTTC. Full variable domain (outside the CDR3, taken from reference TRBV7-9 and TRBJ2-7): DTGVSQNPRHKITKRGQNVTFRCDPISEHNRLYWYRQTLGQGPEFLTYFQNEAQLEKSRLLSDRFSAERPKGSFSTLEIQRTEQGDSAMYLCASRVGQGAVDEQYFGPGTRLTVT.

The chain links TRBV4-1 to TRBJ2-7; D gene ambiguous. Looked up from germline, CDR1 is MGHRA and CDR2 is YSYEKL. The V end lost 1 base, the J end lost 1 base, and 14 bases lay between the germline ends. CDR3 length: 16 amino acids. This chain's CDR3 is CASSQAGFPSSYEQYF. Written as DNA, the CDR3 is TGCGCCAGCAGCCAAGCCGGGTTCCCCAGTTCCTACGAGCAGTACTTC.

The chain joins TRBV9 to TRBJ1-4, with 7 bases identical to TRBD1. The CDR3 loop spans 16 amino acids. Germline V CDR1 and CDR2: SGDLS, YYNGEE. With V trimmed by 4 bases and J by 4 bases, 10 bases remained unmatched. The CDR3: CASSLQGKAHNEKLFF. In nucleotides, the CDR3 is TGTGCCAGCAGCCTACAGGGGAAGGCGCATAATGAAAAACTGTTTTTT.

This chain uses TRBV28 with TRBJ2-7, with D tentatively TRBD1 (5 bases). CDR1 and CDR2 from the germline V gene are MDHEN and SYDVKM. The length of the CDR3 is 15 residues. Between the trimmed V and J ends, which lost 6 bases and 4 bases, there was a span of 19 bases. The CDR3 nucleotides are TGTGCCAGCAGCCCAGTTAAGGGGATCGGGTACGAGCAGTACTTC. It specifies CASSPVKGIGYEQYF.

The V and J genes are TRBV6-5 and TRBJ2-7, with TRBD1 matching 9 bases. Trimming at V came to 5 bases and at J to 2 bases, leaving 7 bases not matched to a gene. The length of the CDR3 is 15 residues. CDR1 MNHEY and CDR2 SVGAGI come from the germline V gene. CDR3 region: CASSTDRGEAYEQYF. CDR3 DNA sequence: TGTGCCAGCAGTACGGACAGGGGTGAGGCCTACGAGCAGTACTTC.